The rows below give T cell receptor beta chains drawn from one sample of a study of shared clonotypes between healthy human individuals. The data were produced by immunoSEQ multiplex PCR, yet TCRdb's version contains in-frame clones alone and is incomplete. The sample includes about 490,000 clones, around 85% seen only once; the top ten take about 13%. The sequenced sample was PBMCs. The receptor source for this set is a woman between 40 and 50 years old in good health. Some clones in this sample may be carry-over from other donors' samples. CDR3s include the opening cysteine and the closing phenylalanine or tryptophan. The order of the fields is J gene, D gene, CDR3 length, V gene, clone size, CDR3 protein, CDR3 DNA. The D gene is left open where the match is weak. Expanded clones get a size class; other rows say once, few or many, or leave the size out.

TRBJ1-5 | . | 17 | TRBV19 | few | CASSIGVFSRSNQPQHF | TGTGCCAGTAGTATAGGAGTGTTCAGCCGGAGCAATCAGCCCCAGCATTTT
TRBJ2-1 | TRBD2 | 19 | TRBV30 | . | CAWSYLGGIGGAGGHEQFF | TGTGCCTGGAGTTACCTTGGCGGGATTGGCGGAGCGGGAGGGCATGAGCAGTTCTTC
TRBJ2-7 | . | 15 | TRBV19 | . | CASSVLQGPTYEQYF | TGTGCCAGTAGTGTTTTGCAGGGGCCTACTTACGAGCAGTACTTC
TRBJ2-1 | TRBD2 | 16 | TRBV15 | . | CATSRGAGVGYNEQFF | TGTGCCACCAGCAGAGGTGCGGGAGTAGGGTACAATGAGCAGTTCTTC
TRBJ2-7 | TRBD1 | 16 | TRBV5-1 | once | CASSPTSGTGVREQYF | TGCGCCAGCAGCCCAACCTCAGGGACAGGGGTTCGCGAGCAGTACTTC
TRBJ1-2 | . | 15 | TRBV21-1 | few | CASRHLGQAIYGYTF | TGTGCCAGCAGACACCTGGGACAGGCAATCTATGGCTACACCTTC
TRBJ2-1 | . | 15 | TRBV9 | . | CASSVVADYYNEQFF | TGTGCCAGCAGCGTCGTAGCGGACTACTACAATGAGCAGTTCTTC
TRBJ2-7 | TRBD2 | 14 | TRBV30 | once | CAWNSGRSSYEQYF | TGTGCCTGGAATAGCGGGAGGAGCTCCTACGAGCAGTACTTC
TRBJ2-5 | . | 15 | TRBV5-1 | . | CASSLIEGEGETQYF | TGCGCCAGCAGCTTAATCGAGGGAGAGGGAGAGACCCAGTACTTC
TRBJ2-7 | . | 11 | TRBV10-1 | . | CASGIGYEQYF | TGCGCTTCAGGTATTGGTTACGAGCAGTACTTC
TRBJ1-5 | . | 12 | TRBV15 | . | CATSTNNQPQHF | TGTGCCACCAGCACGAACAATCAGCCCCAGCATTTT
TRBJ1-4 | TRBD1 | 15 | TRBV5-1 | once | CASSRTGQGDEKLFF | TGCGCCAGCAGCCGAACGGGACAGGGGGATGAAAAACTGTTTTTT
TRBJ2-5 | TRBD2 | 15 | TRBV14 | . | CASSQVGGRRETQYF | TGTGCCAGCAGCCAAGTAGGCGGGAGACGAGAGACCCAGTACTTC
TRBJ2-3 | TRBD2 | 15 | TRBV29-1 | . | CSVGELAARTDTQYF | TGCAGCGTTGGGGAACTAGCGGCCCGCACAGATACGCAGTATTTT
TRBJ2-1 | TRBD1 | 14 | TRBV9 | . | CASSVPGQFNEQFF | TGTGCCAGCAGCGTCCCGGGACAGTTCAATGAGCAGTTCTTC
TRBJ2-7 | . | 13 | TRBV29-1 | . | CSVARDNSYEQYF | TGCAGCGTTGCCCGGGACAACTCCTACGAGCAGTACTTC
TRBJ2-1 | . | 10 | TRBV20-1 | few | CSADRNEQFF | TGCAGTGCTGACCGGAATGAGCAGTTCTTC
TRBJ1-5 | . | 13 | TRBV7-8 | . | CASSRGWNQPQHF | TGTGCCAGCAGCCGCGGATGGAATCAGCCCCAGCATTTT
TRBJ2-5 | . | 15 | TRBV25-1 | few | CASSESGTYPRGQYF | TGTGCCAGCAGTGAATCAGGGACCTACCCGAGAGGGCAGTACTTC
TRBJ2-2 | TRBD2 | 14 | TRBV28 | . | CASSRLAGTGELFF | TGTGCCAGCAGTAGACTAGCGGGAACCGGGGAGCTGTTTTTT
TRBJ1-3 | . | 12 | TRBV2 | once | CASKGSGNTIYF | TGTGCCAGCAAGGGTTCTGGAAACACCATATATTTT
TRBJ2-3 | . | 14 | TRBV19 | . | CASRDHKTADTQYF | TGTGCCAGTAGGGACCATAAGACGGCAGATACGCAGTATTTT
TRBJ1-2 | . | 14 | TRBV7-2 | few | CASSTIGGDYGYTF | TGTGCCAGCAGTACAATCGGGGGTGACTATGGCTACACCTTC
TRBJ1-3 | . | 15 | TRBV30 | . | CAWSVRGFSGNTIYF | TGTGCCTGGAGTGTACGGGGGTTCTCTGGAAACACCATATATTTT
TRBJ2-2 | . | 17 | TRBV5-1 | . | CASSLAAELTYTGELFF | TGCGCCAGCAGCTTGGCCGCTGAACTTACATACACCGGGGAGCTGTTTTTT
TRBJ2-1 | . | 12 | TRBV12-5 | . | CASGLYDNEQFF | TGTGCTAGTGGTTTGTATGACAATGAGCAGTTCTTC
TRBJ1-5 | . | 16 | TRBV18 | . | CASSPLSANIPQPQHF | TGTGCCAGCTCACCTCTCTCAGCCAACATACCTCAGCCCCAGCATTTT
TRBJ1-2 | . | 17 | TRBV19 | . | CASTLAGPGAPNYGYTF | TGTGCCAGTACCTTAGCTGGACCAGGGGCACCTAACTATGGCTACACCTTC
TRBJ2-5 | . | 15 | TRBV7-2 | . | CASSLEGAVAKTQYF | TGTGCCAGCAGCTTAGAAGGCGCCGTTGCAAAGACCCAGTACTTC
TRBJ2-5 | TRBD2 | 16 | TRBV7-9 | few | CASSRGLAGEAETQYF | TGTGCCAGCAGCCGGGGACTAGCGGGTGAAGCGGAGACCCAGTACTTC
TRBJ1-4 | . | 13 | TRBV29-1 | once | CSVGWGANEKLFF | TGCAGCGTTGGTTGGGGGGCTAATGAAAAACTGTTTTTT
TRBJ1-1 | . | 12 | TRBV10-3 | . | CATKIGNTEAFF | TGTGCCACCAAAATCGGGAACACTGAAGCTTTCTTT
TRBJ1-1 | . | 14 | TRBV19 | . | CASTFDTAYTEAFF | TGTGCCAGTACCTTTGACACTGCGTACACTGAAGCTTTCTTT
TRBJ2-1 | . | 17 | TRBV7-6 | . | CASSLATGTEFYNEQFF | TGTGCCAGCAGCTTAGCGACCGGGACGGAGTTCTACAATGAGCAGTTCTTC
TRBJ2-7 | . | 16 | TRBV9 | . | CASSVDGTASSYEQYF | TGTGCCAGCAGCGTAGATGGTACCGCGAGCTCCTACGAGCAGTACTTC
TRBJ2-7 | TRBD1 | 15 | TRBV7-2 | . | CASSLVDRGDYEQYF | TGTGCCAGCAGCTTAGTAGACAGGGGGGACTACGAGCAGTACTTC
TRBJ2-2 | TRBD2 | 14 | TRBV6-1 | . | CASSGLAGAGELFF | TGTGCCAGCAGCGGACTAGCGGGCGCCGGGGAGCTGTTTTTT
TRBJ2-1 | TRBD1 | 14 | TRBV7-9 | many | CASSFPGQANEQFF | TGTGCCAGCAGCTTCCCCGGACAGGCAAATGAGCAGTTCTTC
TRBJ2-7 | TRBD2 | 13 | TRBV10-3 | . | CAIAAAGAAEQYF | TGTGCCATCGCGGCAGCGGGAGCTGCCGAGCAGTACTTC
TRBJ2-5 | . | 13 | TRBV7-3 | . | CASAAGSQETQYF | TGTGCCAGCGCGGCCGGGAGCCAAGAGACCCAGTACTTC
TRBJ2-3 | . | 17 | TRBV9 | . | CASSVEDLRFPTDTQYF | TGTGCCAGCAGCGTAGAGGATTTGCGATTCCCCACAGATACGCAGTATTTT
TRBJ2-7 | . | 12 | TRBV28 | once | CASSPMDVEQYF | TGTGCCAGCAGTCCCATGGACGTTGAGCAGTACTTC
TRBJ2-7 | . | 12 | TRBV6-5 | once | CASRSTADEQYF | TGTGCCAGCAGATCAACAGCGGACGAGCAGTACTTC
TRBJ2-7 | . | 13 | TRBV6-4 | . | CASSREVRGEQYF | TGTGCCAGCAGTCGTGAGGTTCGGGGTGAGCAGTACTTC
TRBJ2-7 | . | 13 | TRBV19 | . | CATQRGLDYEQYF | TGTGCCACCCAAAGAGGCCTGGACTACGAGCAGTACTTC
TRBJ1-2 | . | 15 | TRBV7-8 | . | CASSLDVSFDYGYTF | TGTGCCAGCAGCTTAGACGTGTCATTCGACTATGGCTACACCTTC
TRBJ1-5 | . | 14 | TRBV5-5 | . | CASSSWGANQPQHF | TGTGCCAGCAGCTCATGGGGTGCCAATCAGCCCCAGCATTTT
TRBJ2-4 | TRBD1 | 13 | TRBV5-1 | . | CASSWGQENIQYF | TGCGCCAGCAGCTGGGGACAGGAAAACATTCAGTACTTC
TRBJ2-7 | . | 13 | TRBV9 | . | CASSVGGGGEQYF | TGTGCCAGCAGCGTAGGAGGTGGGGGGGAGCAGTACTTC
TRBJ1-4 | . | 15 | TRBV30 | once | CAWEKGGQTGEKLFF | TGTGCCTGGGAGAAAGGGGGGCAAACGGGTGAAAAACTGTTTTTT
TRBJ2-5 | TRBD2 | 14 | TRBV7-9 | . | CASSRPGGGETQYF | TGTGCCAGCAGTCGTCCCGGCGGGGGAGAGACCCAGTACTTC
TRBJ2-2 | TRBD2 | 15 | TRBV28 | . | CASSLISGRTGELFF | TGTGCCAGCAGTTTAATTAGCGGGAGAACCGGGGAGCTGTTTTTT
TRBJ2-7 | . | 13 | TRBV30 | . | CAWSAGPSRQQYF | TGTGCCTGGAGTGCGGGACCTTCACGTCAGCAGTACTTC
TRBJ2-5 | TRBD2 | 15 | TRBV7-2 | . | CASSARLAGRETQYF | TGTGCCAGCAGCGCACGACTAGCGGGACGCGAGACCCAGTACTTC